This note documents a single T cell receptor (beta chain) sequence. Its antigen is unidentified. Stated treatment: oral pan-JAK inhibitor, 5-10 mg twice daily. The CDR3 covers 13 residues. V shed 5 bases and J shed 4 bases, with 11 bases lying between them. Germline assignment: CDR1 SGHAT and CDR2 FQDESV (reference sequence). The source of the sample is a study of CD8+ T cells in alopecia areata. Extracted RNA was reverse transcribed, and the resulting cDNA served as sequencing template. Clones were sequenced by immunoSEQ multiplex PCR, and TCRdb holds only the in-frame ones, with some missing. This table holds 150,000 to 200,000 clones, about two thirds found once. Regarding the study as a whole: Researchers report lesional scalp, most notably alopecia totalis/universalis, outstripped normal scalp in clonality.

The sample in question was CD4+ T cells sorted from blood, obtained at week 4, from a patient treated with tofacitinib. The receptor comes from a human donor with alopecia areata. The chain recombines TRBV11-1 with TRBJ1-1; maybe TRBD1 (5 bases). For the CDR3, the DNA is TGTGCCAGCAGCCCCACCGGGGGCACTGAAGCTTTCTTT. Translation gives CASSPTGGTEAFF.